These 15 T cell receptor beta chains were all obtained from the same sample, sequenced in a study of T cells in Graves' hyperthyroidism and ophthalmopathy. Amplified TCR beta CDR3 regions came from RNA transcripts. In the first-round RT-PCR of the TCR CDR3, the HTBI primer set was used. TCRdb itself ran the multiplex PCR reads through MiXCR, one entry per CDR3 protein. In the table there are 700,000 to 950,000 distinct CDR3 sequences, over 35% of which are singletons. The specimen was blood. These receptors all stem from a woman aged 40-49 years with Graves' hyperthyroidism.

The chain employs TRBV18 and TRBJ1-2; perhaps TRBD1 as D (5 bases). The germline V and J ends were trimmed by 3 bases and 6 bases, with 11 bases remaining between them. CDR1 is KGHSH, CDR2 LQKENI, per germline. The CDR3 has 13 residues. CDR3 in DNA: TGTGCCAGCTCACCCCTCGAAGGGGATGGCTACACCTTC. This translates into CASSPLEGDGYTF.

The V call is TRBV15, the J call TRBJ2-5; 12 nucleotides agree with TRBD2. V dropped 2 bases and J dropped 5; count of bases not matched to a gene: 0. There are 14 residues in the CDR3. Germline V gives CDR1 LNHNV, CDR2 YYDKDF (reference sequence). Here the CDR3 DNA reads TGTGCCACCAGCAGACTAGCGGGGGGGGAGACCCAGTACTTC. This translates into CATSRLAGGETQYF. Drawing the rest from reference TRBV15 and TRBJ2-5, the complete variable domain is DAMVIQNPRYQVTQFGKPVTLSCSQTLNHNVMYWYQQKSSQAPKLLFHYYDKDFNNEADTPDNFQSRRPNTSFCFLDIRSPGLGDTAMYLCATSRLAGGETQYFGPGTRLLVL.

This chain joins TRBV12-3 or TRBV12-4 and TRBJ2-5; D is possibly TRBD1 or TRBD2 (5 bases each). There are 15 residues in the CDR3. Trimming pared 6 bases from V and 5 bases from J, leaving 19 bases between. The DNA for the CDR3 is TGTGCCAGCAGCGTAGAGGGGACGGGGTTGGAGACCCAGTACTTC. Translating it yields CASSVEGTGLETQYF.

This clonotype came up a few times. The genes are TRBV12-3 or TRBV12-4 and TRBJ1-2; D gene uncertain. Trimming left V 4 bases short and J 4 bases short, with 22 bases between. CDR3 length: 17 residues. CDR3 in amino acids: CASSSGLRAPLSYGYTF. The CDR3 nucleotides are TGTGCCAGCAGTTCCGGATTAAGGGCACCCTTAAGCTATGGCTACACCTTC.

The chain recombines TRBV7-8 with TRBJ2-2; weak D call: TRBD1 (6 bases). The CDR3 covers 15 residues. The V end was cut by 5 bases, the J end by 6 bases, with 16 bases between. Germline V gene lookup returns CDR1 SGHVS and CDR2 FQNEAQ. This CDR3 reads CASSDRSLGSGELFF. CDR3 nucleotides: TGTGCCAGCAGCGACAGGTCTCTGGGCTCCGGGGAGCTGTTTTTT.

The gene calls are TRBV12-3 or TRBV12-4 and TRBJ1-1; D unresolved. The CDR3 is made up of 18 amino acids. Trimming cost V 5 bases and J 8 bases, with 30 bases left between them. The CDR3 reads CASSVSTLALWQTREAFF. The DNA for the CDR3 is TGTGCCAGCAGTGTTAGCACTTTGGCTCTATGGCAAACCCGGGAAGCTTTCTTT.

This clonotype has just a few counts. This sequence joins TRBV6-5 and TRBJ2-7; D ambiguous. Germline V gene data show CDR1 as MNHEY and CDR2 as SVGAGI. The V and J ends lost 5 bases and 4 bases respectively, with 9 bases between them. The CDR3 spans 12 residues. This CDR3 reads CASSRSRYEQYF. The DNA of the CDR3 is TGTGCCAGCAGTCGCAGTCGATACGAGCAGTACTTC.

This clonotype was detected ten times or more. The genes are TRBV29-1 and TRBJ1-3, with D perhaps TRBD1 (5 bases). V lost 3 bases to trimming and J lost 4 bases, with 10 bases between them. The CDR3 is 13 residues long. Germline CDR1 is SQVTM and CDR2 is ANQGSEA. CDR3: CSVDRDLGNTIYF. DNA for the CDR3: TGCAGCGTTGACAGGGACTTAGGAAACACCATATATTTT.

CDR3 DNA: TGTGCCAGCAGTTCAAACAGCGGGGGGGCCTACAACGAGCAGTACTTC. Translating gives CASSSNSGGAYNEQYF. The gene calls are TRBV2 and TRBJ2-7; TRBD2 matches 10 bases. V trimming: 5 bases; J trimming: 5 bases; junction bases outside the gene matches: 12. Germline CDR1 SNHLY, CDR2 FYNNEI. CDR3 length: 16 amino acids.

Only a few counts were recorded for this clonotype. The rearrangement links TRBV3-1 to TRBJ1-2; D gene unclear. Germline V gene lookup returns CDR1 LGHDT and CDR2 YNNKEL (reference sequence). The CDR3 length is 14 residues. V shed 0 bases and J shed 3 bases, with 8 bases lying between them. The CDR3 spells CASSQDDRDYGYTF. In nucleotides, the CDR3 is TGTGCCAGCAGCCAAGACGACCGAGACTATGGCTACACCTTC.

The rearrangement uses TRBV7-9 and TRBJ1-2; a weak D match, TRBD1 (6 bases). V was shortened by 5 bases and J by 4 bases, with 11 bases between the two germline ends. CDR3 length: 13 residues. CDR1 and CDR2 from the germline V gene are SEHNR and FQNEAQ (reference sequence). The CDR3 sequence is CASSPGHRYGYTF. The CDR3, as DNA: TGTGCCAGCAGCCCGGGACATCGCTATGGCTACACCTTC.

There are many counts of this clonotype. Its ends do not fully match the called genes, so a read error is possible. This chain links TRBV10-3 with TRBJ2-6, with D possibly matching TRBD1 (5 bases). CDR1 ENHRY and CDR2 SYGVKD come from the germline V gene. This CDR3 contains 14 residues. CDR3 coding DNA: TGTGCCAGCAGTGCAGGGACTGGGGCCAACGTCCTGACTTTC. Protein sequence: CASSAGTGANVLTF.

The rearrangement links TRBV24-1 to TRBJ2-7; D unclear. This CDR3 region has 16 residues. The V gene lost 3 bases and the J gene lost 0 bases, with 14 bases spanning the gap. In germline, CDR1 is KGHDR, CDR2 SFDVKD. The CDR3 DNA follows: TGTGCCACCAGTGATCCCCGGTACGAAGACTCCTACGAGCAGTACTTC. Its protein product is CATSDPRYEDSYEQYF.

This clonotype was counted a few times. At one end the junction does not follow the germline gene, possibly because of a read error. DNA for the CDR3: TGTGCCAGCAGTTACGTTAAGGGTGGGAACACTGAAGCTTTCTTT. It specifies CASSYVKGGNTEAFF. The genes are TRBV10-2 and TRBJ1-1; D not resolved. This CDR3 is 15 amino acids long. Germline V gene data show CDR1 as WSHSY and CDR2 as SAAADI.

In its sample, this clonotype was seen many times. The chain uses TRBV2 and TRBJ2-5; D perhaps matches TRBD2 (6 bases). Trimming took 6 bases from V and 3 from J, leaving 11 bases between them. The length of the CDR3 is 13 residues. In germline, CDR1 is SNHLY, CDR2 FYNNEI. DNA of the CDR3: TGTGCCAGCAGGGGGGGAAGCGAAGAGACCCAGTACTTC. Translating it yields CASRGGSEETQYF.